A single sample is the source of the 21 T cell receptor beta chains below, sequenced in a study of control samples from healthy donors and cancer patients. TCRdb's copy holds only in-frame clones and misses some; the assay was immunoSEQ multiplex PCR. The sample has over 100,000 clones, more than 90% seen once. Sequenced: blood. The receptors originated from a man aged 18 to 35 in good health.

The V and J genes are TRBV15 and TRBJ1-1; 8 nucleotides line up with TRBD1. V trimming: 3 bases; J trimming: 0 bases; junction bases outside the gene matches: 15. The CDR3 runs 19 residues. Looked up from germline, CDR1 is LNHNV and CDR2 is YYDKDF (reference sequence). The CDR3 DNA sequence: TGTGCCACCAGCAGCCCCTTAATCCTGACAGGGGCTTTGAACACTGAAGCTTTCTTT. It specifies CATSSPLILTGALNTEAFF.

This clone came up once. This chain joins TRBV7-6 and TRBJ2-3, with 11 bases identical to TRBD2. Unmatched junction bases numbered 6, after V lost 1 base and J lost 6 bases. Germline CDR1 SGHVS, CDR2 FNYEAQ. This CDR3 has 16 residues. CDR3 amino acids: CASSLGVSGGADTQYF. CDR3 nucleotides: TGTGCCAGCAGCTTAGGGGTTAGCGGGGGGGCTGATACGCAGTATTTT.

The chain carries TRBV5-4 and TRBJ2-5; possibly TRBD1 for D (5 bases). Per the germline V gene, CDR1 is SGHNT and CDR2 is YYREEE (reference sequence). CDR3 length: 14 amino acids. Trimming pared 0 bases from V and 3 bases from J, leaving 9 bases between. CDR3 loop: CASSLAGAKETQYF. The CDR3 DNA sequence: TGTGCCAGCAGCTTGGCTGGGGCGAAAGAGACCCAGTACTTC.

This chain links TRBV2 with TRBJ1-6; D possibly corresponds to TRBD1 (5 bases). This CDR3 has 15 amino acids. Germline-derived CDR1 and CDR2 are SNHLY and FYNNEI. V was trimmed by 3 bases and J by 8 bases, leaving 14 bases between them. The CDR3 sequence is CASSDRAGKYSPLHF. CDR3 DNA: TGTGCCAGCAGTGATAGGGCAGGGAAGTATTCACCCCTCCACTTT.

The gene calls are TRBV3-1 (or the pseudogene TRBV3-2) and TRBJ2-1; D call uncertain. The CDR3 consists of 13 residues. The ends were cut back, 3 bases at V and 9 bases at J, with 12 bases in the middle. CDR1 is LGHDT, CDR2 YNNKEL, per germline (reference sequence). The DNA for the CDR3 is TGTGCCAGCAGCCAGGGCTTCCTAGGTGAGCAGTTCTTC. As protein: CASSQGFLGEQFF.

Notes on this clone: The junction and the germline gene differ at one end; a read error may be behind it. The chain carries TRBV12-3 or TRBV12-4 and TRBJ1-2; maybe TRBD1 (6 bases). This CDR3 spans 12 amino acids. The CDR3, as DNA: TGTGCCAGCAGTTTCGGGGGGCGCGGCTACATCTTC. This sequence encodes CASSFGGRGYIF.

The chain joins TRBV2 to TRBJ1-1; D is uncertain. V was shortened by 2 bases and J by 2 bases, with 6 bases between the two germline ends. Germline V gene lookup returns CDR1 SNHLY and CDR2 FYNNEI. The CDR3 consists of 13 residues. Here the CDR3 reads CASSELVNTEAFF. CDR3 bases: TGTGCCAGCAGTGAACTGGTAAACACTGAAGCTTTCTTT.

The V call is TRBV5-1, the J call TRBJ2-7, with TRBD2 matching 7 bases. Losses at the gene ends were 7 bases for V and 7 bases for J; bases not matched to a gene: 5. Germline V gene sequence: CDR1 SGHRS, CDR2 YFSETQ. The length of the CDR3 is 11 residues. CDR3 residues: CASSGGIEQYF. The DNA for the CDR3 is TGCGCCAGCTCCGGGGGGATTGAGCAGTACTTC.

The V and J genes are TRBV2 and TRBJ1-5; D ambiguous. Germline values: CDR1 SNHLY, CDR2 FYNNEI. This CDR3 spans 13 amino acids. Trimming pared 5 bases from V and 0 bases from J, leaving 5 bases between. CDR3 bases: TGTGCCAGCAGTAAGAATAGCAATCAGCCCCAGCATTTT. This codes for CASSKNSNQPQHF.

This chain connects TRBV2 to TRBJ1-6, with D hard to call. Per the germline V gene, CDR1 is SNHLY and CDR2 is FYNNEI. This CDR3 is 15 amino acids long. V was pared by 1 base and J by 0 bases, with 4 bases between. The CDR3, as DNA: TGTGCCAGCAGTGAAGGTCCCTCCTATAATTCACCCCTCCACTTT. Protein sequence: CASSEGPSYNSPLHF.

This clone has just one count. The chain couples TRBV9 to TRBJ2-1, with a tentative D call TRBD1 (6 bases). The germline CDR1 and CDR2 sequences are SGDLS and YYNGEE. The CDR3 extends over 15 amino acids. Trimming cost V 0 bases and J 2 bases, with 9 bases left between them. The CDR3 nucleotides are TGTGCCAGCAGCGTAGCAGGGGACACCTACAATGAGCAGTTCTTC. It specifies CASSVAGDTYNEQFF.

This chain uses TRBV6-2 or TRBV6-3 with TRBJ1-3, with D uncertain. Germline values: CDR1 MNHEY, CDR2 SVGEGT. V lost 4 bases, J lost 0 bases, and 10 bases lay in between. The CDR3 sequence is 15 residues long. The CDR3 loop reads CASSSSPSSGNTIYF. CDR3 DNA: TGTGCCAGCAGTTCGTCGCCGAGCTCTGGAAACACCATATATTTT.

The chain is built from TRBV2 and TRBJ2-5, with 10 positions matching TRBD1. Germline V gives CDR1 SNHLY, CDR2 FYNNEI. Trimming cost V 4 bases and J 4 bases; bases outside gene matches: 6. The length of the CDR3 is 15 residues. This CDR3 reads CASSGTGGVLETQYF. The CDR3 DNA reads as TGTGCCAGCAGTGGGACAGGGGGGGTGTTAGAGACCCAGTACTTC.

The V and J genes are TRBV27 and TRBJ1-5; D perhaps matches TRBD1 (5 bases). The CDR3 is made up of 15 amino acids. Germline-derived CDR1 and CDR2 are MNHEY and SMNVEV (reference sequence). The ends were cut back, 6 bases at V and 4 bases at J, with 16 bases in the middle. The CDR3, as DNA: TGTGCCAGCAGGCCCACACAGGCTCCTAATCAGCCCCAGCATTTT. Residues: CASRPTQAPNQPQHF.

The chain is built from TRBV6-5 and TRBJ2-7; 7 bases are a match to TRBD2. Trimming at V came to 4 bases and at J to 2 bases, leaving 5 bases not matched to a gene. There are 14 residues in the CDR3. Germline CDR1 and CDR2: MNHEY and SVGAGI. As DNA, the CDR3 is TGTGCCAGCAGTTTTTCTAGCGGCACCTACGAGCAGTACTTC. Translated: CASSFSSGTYEQYF.

The V call is TRBV5-5, the J call TRBJ2-5, with D perhaps TRBD1 (6 bases). The CDR3 has 16 amino acids. CDR1 is SGHKS and CDR2 is YYEKEE in the germline V gene (reference sequence). Trimming stripped 7 bases from V and 4 bases from J, with 23 bases between. The CDR3 spells CASLERGGAVGETQYF. The CDR3 nucleotides are TGTGCCAGCCTGGAACGAGGGGGAGCGGTGGGAGAGACCCAGTACTTC.

The J gene is TRBJ1-2, the V gene TRBV5-6; D ambiguous. With 4 bases removed from V and 0 bases from J, the gap between germline ends came to 10 bases. The CDR3 runs 14 residues. Germline values: CDR1 SGHDT, CDR2 YYEEEE. This CDR3 is CASSLGEANYGYTF. CDR3 coding DNA: TGTGCCAGCAGCCTCGGAGAGGCTAACTATGGCTACACCTTC.

J is TRBJ1-1 and V is TRBV9, with D uncertain. The CDR3 has 15 residues. The germline V gene encodes CDR1 SGDLS and CDR2 YYNGEE. V gave up 1 base and J gave up 2 bases, with 12 bases separating them. The CDR3 DNA sequence: TGTGCCAGCAGCGTACTAACAGCAGCCAACACTGAAGCTTTCTTT. Encoded protein: CASSVLTAANTEAFF.

The CDR3 here is CASSLVPTDDTGELFF. In DNA form, the CDR3 reads TGTGCCAGCAGCTTAGTTCCCACAGATGACACCGGGGAGCTGTTTTTT. This rearrangement joins TRBV7-9 to TRBJ2-2; D gene uncertain. Germline V CDR1 and CDR2: SEHNR, FQNEAQ (reference sequence). V was trimmed by 1 base and J by 3 bases, leaving 12 bases between them. The CDR3 is 16 residues long.

V usage is TRBV6-5 and J usage is TRBJ1-2; D remains unclear. This CDR3 has 14 residues. Germline loops: CDR1 MNHEY, CDR2 SVGAGI. The ends were cut back, 6 bases at V and 3 bases at J, with 14 bases in the middle. The CDR3 loop is CASRKRREDYGYTF. The CDR3 DNA sequence: TGTGCCAGCAGAAAACGCCGGGAGGACTATGGCTACACCTTC.

The rearrangement links TRBV3-1 (or the pseudogene TRBV3-2) to TRBJ2-5; TRBD2 might be the D (7 bases). The CDR3 contains 15 residues. Trimming stripped 2 bases from V and 2 bases from J, with 12 bases between. Germline CDR1 LGHDT, CDR2 YNNKEL (reference sequence). In nucleotides, the CDR3 is TGTGCCAGCAGCCAATTGGGGGGGGCACAAGAGACCCAGTACTTC. Protein sequence: CASSQLGGAQETQYF.